Below are 28 T cell receptor beta chains sequenced from a single sample in a study of T cell changes during pregnancy in multiple sclerosis. Sequencing was performed with immunoSEQ multiplex PCR; in TCRdb, only in-frame clones are kept and a portion is missing. The sample consists of fewer than 110,000 clones, about 91% of them appearing once. The sequencing used peripheral blood, collected in the second trimester of pregnancy. The receptors stem from a female donor with multiple sclerosis, enrolled in a pregnancy study.

V is TRBV25-1 and J is TRBJ2-2; D is possibly TRBD1 (6 bases). The V end lost 6 bases, the J end lost 1 base, and 9 bases lay between the germline ends. The length of the CDR3 is 14 residues. The germline CDR1 and CDR2 sequences are MGHDK and SYGVNS. Here the CDR3 reads CASRRTENTGELFF. CDR3 DNA: TGTGCCAGCAGACGGACAGAGAACACCGGGGAGCTGTTTTTT.

The chain employs TRBV28 and TRBJ2-7; 7 positions match TRBD2. Trimming cost V 5 bases and J 6 bases; bases outside gene matches: 13. This CDR3 comprises 15 residues. Germline values: CDR1 MDHEN, CDR2 SYDVKM. DNA for the CDR3: TGTGCCAGCAGTCCCCTCCCCGGGGGGTCGTTCGAGCAGTACTTC. Translation gives CASSPLPGGSFEQYF. The full variable domain, in which reference TRBV28 and TRBJ2-7 provide the parts outside the CDR3, is DVKVTQSSRYLVKRTGEKVFLECVQDMDHENMFWYRQDPGLGLRLIYFSYDVKMKEKGDIPEGYSVSREKKERFSLILESASTNQTSMYLCASSPLPGGSFEQYFGPGTRLTVT.

V is TRBV28 and J is TRBJ2-7; 9 nucleotides align to TRBD1. V was pared by 7 bases and J by 2 bases, with 12 bases of the junction left unmatched. CDR1 and CDR2 from the germline V gene are MDHEN and SYDVKM. CDR3 length: 16 amino acids. CDR3 sequence: CASNLRLGQGPYEQYF. In DNA form, the CDR3 reads TGTGCCAGCAATCTCAGGCTAGGACAGGGGCCCTACGAGCAGTACTTC.

The chain combines TRBV19 with TRBJ1-2; D remains unclear. Germline CDR1 reads LNHDA; CDR2 reads SQIVND (reference sequence). V was pared by 2 bases and J by 0 bases, with 10 bases between. The CDR3 loop spans 15 amino acids. CDR3 amino acids: CASSIFGGANYGYTF. CDR3 DNA sequence: TGTGCCAGTAGTATATTCGGCGGAGCTAACTATGGCTACACCTTC.

This rearrangement joins TRBV15 to TRBJ2-2, with D possibly being TRBD1 (6 bases). Germline assignment: CDR1 LNHNV and CDR2 YYDKDF (reference sequence). The CDR3 is made up of 16 amino acids. V was pared by 0 bases and J by 1 base, with 9 bases between. CDR3 region: CATSRDPTGNTGELFF. In DNA, the CDR3 is TGTGCCACCAGCAGAGACCCGACAGGGAACACCGGGGAGCTGTTTTTT.

A single count supports this clone. V usage is TRBV14 and J usage is TRBJ1-2, with unresolved D. The germline V gene encodes CDR1 SGHDN and CDR2 FVKESK. CDR3 length: 15 residues. With 1 base removed from V and 7 bases from J, the gap between germline ends came to 16 bases. In DNA, the CDR3 is TGTGCCAGCAGCCAAGTCGGCACCTTATCGGGTGGCTACACCTTC. The encoded protein is CASSQVGTLSGGYTF.

The chain combines TRBV6-6 with TRBJ2-6, with no clear D. V was pared by 6 bases and J by 6 bases, with 9 bases between. Looked up from germline, CDR1 is MNHNY and CDR2 is SVGAGI (reference sequence). The CDR3 sequence is 13 residues long. As DNA, the CDR3 is TGTGCCAGCAGAGAACGAGAGGCCAACGTCCTGACTTTC. Residues: CASREREANVLTF.

V usage is TRBV27 and J usage is TRBJ2-1, with 7 bases lining up with TRBD2. V was clipped by 6 bases and J by 7 bases; unmatched bases: 9. Germline V gene sequence: CDR1 MNHEY, CDR2 SMNVEV (reference sequence). The CDR3 consists of 14 residues. CDR3 amino acids: CASSGGFIGNEQFF. The CDR3 nucleotides are TGTGCCAGCAGCGGGGGGTTTATAGGGAATGAGCAGTTCTTC.

The chain employs TRBV6-5 and TRBJ2-7; D might be TRBD1 (5 bases). Germline assignment: CDR1 MNHEY and CDR2 SVGAGI. This CDR3 contains 14 residues. Trimming removed 6 bases at V and 2 bases at J, with 14 bases between. In DNA form, the CDR3 reads TGTGCCAGCAGCGAGCCAGGGTCACCCTACGAGCAGTACTTC. This translates into CASSEPGSPYEQYF.

The V and J genes are TRBV6-5 and TRBJ2-1; no clear D. Deletions cut 2 bases from V and 2 bases from J, with 10 bases between. The CDR3 runs to 15 residues. Germline loops: CDR1 MNHEY, CDR2 SVGAGI. The CDR3 nucleotides are TGTGCCAGCAGTTACCGTATTGTCGCCTACAATGAGCAGTTCTTC. Its protein product is CASSYRIVAYNEQFF.

The chain recombines TRBV5-1 with TRBJ2-3; D perhaps matches TRBD2 (5 bases). This CDR3 has 15 amino acids. Trimming took 2 bases from V and 3 from J, leaving 13 bases between them. Germline CDR1 and CDR2: SGHRS and YFSETQ. The CDR3, as DNA: TGCGCCAGCAGCTTTCTATCGGGGATTACAGATACGCAGTATTTT. As protein: CASSFLSGITDTQYF.

This clone has a handful of counts. This chain joins TRBV5-6 and TRBJ2-2; 8 positions match TRBD1. This CDR3 region has 15 residues. Per the germline V gene, CDR1 is SGHDT and CDR2 is YYEEEE. V gave up 0 bases and J gave up 5 bases; unmatched junction bases: 3. CDR3 nucleotide sequence: TGTGCCAGCAGCTTGGAGCGGACAGGGACCGGGGAGCTGTTTTTT. Translated: CASSLERTGTGELFF.

The chain is built from TRBV5-6 and TRBJ2-3; the match to TRBD2 covers 9 bases. This CDR3 contains 15 residues. The V gene's germline CDR1 is SGHDT and CDR2 YYEEEE. V lost 0 bases and J lost 6; bases outside the gene matches: 5. CDR3 loop: CASSLDGTSLDTQYF. In DNA, the CDR3 is TGTGCCAGCAGCTTGGATGGGACTAGCTTGGATACGCAGTATTTT.

The J gene is TRBJ1-1, the V gene TRBV7-9; maybe TRBD1 (5 bases). This CDR3 is built from 12 residues. Germline V gene lookup returns CDR1 SEHNR and CDR2 FQNEAQ (reference sequence). V lost 11 bases and J lost 8, with 18 bases in between. The CDR3 spells CAVQWGVYEAFF. For the CDR3, the DNA is TGTGCCGTACAATGGGGGGTTTACGAAGCTTTCTTT.

This chain connects TRBV5-4 to TRBJ1-2; TRBD1 matches 9 bases. CDR1 and CDR2 (germline): SGHNT, YYREEE (reference sequence). This CDR3 region has 16 residues. Trimming at V came to 3 bases and at J to 2 bases, leaving 8 bases not matched to a gene. CDR3 loop: CASSSSPGTGNYGYTF. The CDR3 DNA reads as TGTGCCAGCAGCTCCAGCCCCGGGACAGGGAACTATGGCTACACCTTC.

The chain has TRBV11-2 and TRBJ2-7; 12 bases match TRBD2. The CDR3 extends over 16 amino acids. Germline-derived CDR1 and CDR2 are SGHAT and FQNNGV. The J segment lost 3 bases and the V segment lost 2 bases, leaving 5 bases of the junction unmatched. The CDR3 coding sequence is TGTGCCAGCAGCTTACTAGCGGGAGGGCTAGTCTACGAGCAGTACTTC. Its protein product is CASSLLAGGLVYEQYF. Full variable domain (remainder filled in from reference TRBV11-2 and TRBJ2-7): EAGVAQSPRYKIIEKRQSVAFWCNPISGHATLYWYQQILGQGPKLLIQFQNNGVVDDSQLPKDRFSAERLKGVDSTLKIQPAKLEDSAVYLCASSLLAGGLVYEQYFGPGTRLTVT.

In its sample, this clone was seen once. The chain combines TRBV29-1 with TRBJ2-5; 7 bases are a match to TRBD1. The CDR3 has 13 amino acids. From germline, CDR1 is SQVTM and CDR2 ANQGSEA. Trimming took 6 bases from V and 2 from J; bases not matched to a gene: 6. Here the CDR3 reads CSVQQGVQETQYF. In DNA, the CDR3 is TGCAGCGTCCAGCAGGGGGTTCAAGAGACCCAGTACTTC.

This chain uses TRBV7-9 with TRBJ2-7; no definite D call. The germline V and J ends were trimmed by 1 base and 5 bases, with 12 bases remaining between them. This CDR3 is built from 14 residues. The germline CDR1 and CDR2 sequences are SEHNR and FQNEAQ (reference sequence). The CDR3 loop is CASSLVQRLDEQYF. CDR3 DNA: TGTGCCAGCAGCTTAGTTCAACGACTCGACGAGCAGTACTTC. The full variable domain, in which reference TRBV7-9 and TRBJ2-7 provide the parts outside the CDR3, is DTGVSQNPRHKITKRGQNVTFRCDPISEHNRLYWYRQTLGQGPEFLTYFQNEAQLEKSRLLSDRFSAERPKGSFSTLEIQRTEQGDSAMYLCASSLVQRLDEQYFGPGTRLTVT.

This chain links TRBV9 with TRBJ2-7; TRBD1 is a possible D gene (8 bases). The CDR3 has 15 residues. The V gene's germline CDR1 is SGDLS and CDR2 YYNGEE. V lost 4 bases to trimming and J lost 2 bases, with 16 bases between them. The CDR3 spells CASSKTTGGAYEQYF. The DNA for the CDR3 is TGTGCCAGCAGCAAGACCACAGGGGGGGCCTACGAGCAGTACTTC.

Regarding this clone: The same CDR3 also results from other DNA sequences found in this sample. The V call is TRBV28, the J call TRBJ2-1; 14 nucleotides match TRBD2. V lost 5 bases to trimming and J lost 3 bases; unmatched junction nucleotides: 3. Germline values: CDR1 MDHEN, CDR2 SYDVKM. The CDR3 has 16 residues. This chain's CDR3 is CASSPGTSGSYNEQFF. CDR3 sequence (DNA): TGTGCCAGCAGTCCAGGGACTAGCGGGAGCTACAATGAGCAGTTCTTC.

The chain recombines TRBV30 with TRBJ1-3; D is unresolved. Germline CDR1 GTSNPN, CDR2 SVGIG (reference sequence). This CDR3 is built from 13 residues. Between the trimmed V and J ends, which lost 4 bases and 0 bases, there was a span of 7 bases. In nucleotides, the CDR3 is TGTGCCTGGACGGGAGACTCTGGAAACACCATATATTTT. This encodes CAWTGDSGNTIYF.

The chain is built from TRBV19 and TRBJ2-2, with a tentative D call TRBD1 (6 bases). Germline V gene data show CDR1 as LNHDA and CDR2 as SQIVND (reference sequence). The CDR3 runs 15 residues. V lost 5 bases, J lost 4 bases, and 14 bases lay in between. The CDR3 DNA reads TGTGCCAGTAGTCAACAGGGTCTCGGCACCGGGGAGCTGTTTTTT. It yields the protein CASSQQGLGTGELFF.

This chain uses TRBV5-6 with TRBJ2-7, with 9 bases aligning to TRBD1. The CDR3 covers 16 residues. Germline trimming cut 3 bases from V and 0 bases from J; bases unmatched to any gene: 7. Germline V CDR1 and CDR2: SGHDT, YYEEEE. CDR3 protein: CASSYPRTGDSYEQYF. For the CDR3, the DNA is TGTGCCAGCAGCTATCCCCGGACAGGGGACTCCTACGAGCAGTACTTC.

The chain has TRBV4-3 and TRBJ1-2; tentatively, D is TRBD1 (6 bases). V dropped 1 base and J dropped 2 bases, with 11 bases sitting between them. Germline-derived CDR1 and CDR2 are LGHNA and YSLEER. The CDR3 contains 15 residues. DNA of the CDR3: TGCGCCAGCAGCCAAGGGCAGGGGAAGAACTATGGCTACACCTTC. This translates into CASSQGQGKNYGYTF.

V is TRBV6-5 and J is TRBJ2-1, with D perhaps matching TRBD2 (5 bases). The germline V gene encodes CDR1 MNHEY and CDR2 SVGAGI. CDR3 size: 14 residues. Trimming left V 4 bases short and J 6 bases short, with 13 bases between. This chain's CDR3 is CASSSTLASNEQFF. DNA of the CDR3: TGTGCCAGCAGTTCGACCCTAGCTAGCAATGAGCAGTTCTTC.

This chain links TRBV5-1 with TRBJ2-3; a possible D gene is TRBD2 (6 bases). Trimming took off 8 bases at V and 6 bases at J, with 16 bases between the two ends. The CDR3 loop spans 13 amino acids. CDR1 is SGHRS, CDR2 YFSETQ, per germline. As DNA, the CDR3 is TGCGCCAGTCGTTTCGGAGGGCCCGATACGCAGTATTTT. This sequence encodes CASRFGGPDTQYF.

The gene calls are TRBV6-5 and TRBJ2-2, with TRBD2 matching 8 bases. After removal of 5 bases from V and 1 base from J, the junction contained 3 bases not matched to a gene. The CDR3 runs 15 residues. In germline, CDR1 is MNHEY, CDR2 SVGAGI. The CDR3 bases are TGTGCCAGCAGTGCTAGCGGGTTGAACACCGGGGAGCTGTTTTTT. Amino acid sequence: CASSASGLNTGELFF.

Regarding this clone: Other nucleotide sequences in the sample specify the same CDR3. The rearrangement uses TRBV7-2 and TRBJ2-7, with 13 bases matching TRBD2. This CDR3 has 16 amino acids. Trimming removed 2 bases from V and 6 bases from J; junction bases left unmatched: 7. CDR1 SGHTA and CDR2 FQGNSA come from the germline V gene. The CDR3 sequence is CASSLKELAGGPEQYF. The DNA for the CDR3 is TGTGCCAGCAGCTTAAAGGAACTAGCGGGAGGGCCCGAGCAGTACTTC.